The next 4 T cell receptor beta chains were all read from a single sample in a study of T cell responses to AZD1222 COVID-19 vaccine. TCRdb's copy holds only in-frame clones and misses some; the assay was immunoSEQ multiplex PCR. The sample shows under 150,000 clones, around nine tenths of them seen only once. The sample consisted of peripheral blood, taken on day 0 of MenACWY control vaccination. The source is an adult in good health.

This chain joins TRBV6-5 and TRBJ1-1, with D unresolved. CDR1 is MNHEY and CDR2 is SVGAGI in the germline V gene. The V and J ends lost 9 bases and 0 bases respectively, with 11 bases between them. The CDR3 extends over 13 amino acids. The CDR3 is CASSQFLNTEAFF. The DNA for the CDR3 is TGTGCCAGTTCACAATTTCTGAACACTGAAGCTTTCTTT.

This chain joins TRBV19 and TRBJ1-6, with D perhaps matching TRBD1 (5 bases). The V gene lost 0 bases and the J gene lost 5 bases, with 11 bases spanning the gap. The length of the CDR3 is 16 residues. Germline CDR1 and CDR2: LNHDA and SQIVND (reference sequence). CDR3 residues: CASSIDSRGDNSPLHF. The CDR3 nucleotides are TGTGCCAGTAGTATAGACTCCCGAGGGGATAATTCACCCCTCCACTTT.

The rearrangement joins TRBV19 to TRBJ1-1; 10 bases line up with TRBD1. The CDR3 loop spans 13 amino acids. The V and J ends lost 10 bases and 1 base, in that order; junction bases with no gene match: 3. Germline V CDR1 and CDR2: LNHDA, SQIVND (reference sequence). Here the CDR3 DNA reads TGTGCCACCCGGGACAGGGGGAACACTGAAGCTTTCTTT. This codes for CATRDRGNTEAFF.

The chain joins TRBV2 to TRBJ1-6; no clear D. Trimming stripped 6 bases from V and 8 bases from J, with 11 bases between. Looked up from germline, CDR1 is SNHLY and CDR2 is FYNNEI. The CDR3 consists of 13 residues. The CDR3 DNA follows: TGTGCCAGCAGGGGAGAAGGTGATTCACCCCTCCACTTT. Translation gives CASRGEGDSPLHF.